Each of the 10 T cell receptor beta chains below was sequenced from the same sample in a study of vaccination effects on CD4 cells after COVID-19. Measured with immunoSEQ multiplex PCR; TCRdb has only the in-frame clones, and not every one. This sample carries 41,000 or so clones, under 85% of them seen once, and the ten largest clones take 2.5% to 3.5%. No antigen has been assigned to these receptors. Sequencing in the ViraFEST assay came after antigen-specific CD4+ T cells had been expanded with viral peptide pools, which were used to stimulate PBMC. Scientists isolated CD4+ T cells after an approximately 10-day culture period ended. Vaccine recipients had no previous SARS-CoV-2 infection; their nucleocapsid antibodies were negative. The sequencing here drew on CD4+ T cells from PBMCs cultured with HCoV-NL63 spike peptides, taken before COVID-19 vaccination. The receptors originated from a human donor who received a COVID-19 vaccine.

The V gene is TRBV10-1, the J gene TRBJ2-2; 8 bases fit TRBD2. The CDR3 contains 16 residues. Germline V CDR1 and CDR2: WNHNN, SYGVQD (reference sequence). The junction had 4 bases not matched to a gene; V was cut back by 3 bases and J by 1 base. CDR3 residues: CASSEGRGGNTGELFF. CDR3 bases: TGCGCCAGCAGTGAAGGACGGGGGGGGAACACCGGGGAGCTGTTTTTT.

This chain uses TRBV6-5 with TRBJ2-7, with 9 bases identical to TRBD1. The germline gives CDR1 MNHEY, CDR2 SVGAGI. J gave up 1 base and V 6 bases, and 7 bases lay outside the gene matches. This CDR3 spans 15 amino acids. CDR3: CASSTGQGKSYEQYV. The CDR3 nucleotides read TGTGCCAGCAGCACGGGACAGGGCAAATCCTACGAGCAGTACGTC.

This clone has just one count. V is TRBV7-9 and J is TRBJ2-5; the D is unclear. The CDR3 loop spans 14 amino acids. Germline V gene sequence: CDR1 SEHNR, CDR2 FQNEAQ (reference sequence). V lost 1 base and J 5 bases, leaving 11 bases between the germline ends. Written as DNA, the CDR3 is TGTGCCAGCAGCTTAGGGACCGCACGGGAGACCCAGTACTTC. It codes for CASSLGTARETQYF.

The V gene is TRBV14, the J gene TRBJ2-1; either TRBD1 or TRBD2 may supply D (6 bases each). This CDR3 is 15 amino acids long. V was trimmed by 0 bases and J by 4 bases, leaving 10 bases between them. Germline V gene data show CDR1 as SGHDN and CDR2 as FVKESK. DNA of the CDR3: TGTGCCAGCAGCCAAGAAGGGGGGCTGTACAATGAGCAGTTCTTC. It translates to CASSQEGGLYNEQFF.

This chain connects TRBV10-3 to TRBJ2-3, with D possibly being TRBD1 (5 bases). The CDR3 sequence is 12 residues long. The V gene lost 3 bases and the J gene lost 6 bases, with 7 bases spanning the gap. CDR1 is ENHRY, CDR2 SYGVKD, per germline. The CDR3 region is CAISDRVDTQYF. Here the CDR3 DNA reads TGTGCCATCAGTGACAGGGTGGATACGCAGTATTTT.

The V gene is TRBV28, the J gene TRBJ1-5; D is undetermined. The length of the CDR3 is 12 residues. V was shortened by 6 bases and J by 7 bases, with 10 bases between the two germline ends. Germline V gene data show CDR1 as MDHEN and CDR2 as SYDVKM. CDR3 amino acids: CASSTHGQPQHF. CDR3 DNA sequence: TGTGCCAGCAGCACCCACGGGCAGCCCCAGCATTTT.

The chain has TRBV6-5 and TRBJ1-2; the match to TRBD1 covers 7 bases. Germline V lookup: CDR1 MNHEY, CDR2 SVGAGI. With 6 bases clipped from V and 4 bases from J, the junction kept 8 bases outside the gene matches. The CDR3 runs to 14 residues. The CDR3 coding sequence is TGTGCCAGCAGCCGACAGGGCTCTGGCTATGGCTACACCTTC. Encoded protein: CASSRQGSGYGYTF.

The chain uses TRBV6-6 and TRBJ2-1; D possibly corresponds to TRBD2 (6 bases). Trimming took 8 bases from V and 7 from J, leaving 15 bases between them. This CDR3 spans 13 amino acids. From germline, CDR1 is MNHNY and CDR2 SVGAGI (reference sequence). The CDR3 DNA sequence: TGTGCCAGCGGGTTAGTTGGGGGGAATGAGCAGTTCTTC. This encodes CASGLVGGNEQFF.

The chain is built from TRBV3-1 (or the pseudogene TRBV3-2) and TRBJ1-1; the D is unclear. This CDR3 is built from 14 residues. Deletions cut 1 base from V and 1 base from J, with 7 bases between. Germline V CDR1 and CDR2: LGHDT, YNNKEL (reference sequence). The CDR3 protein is CASSQGAPNTEAFF. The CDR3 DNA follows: TGTGCCAGCAGCCAAGGGGCACCGAACACTGAAGCTTTCTTT.

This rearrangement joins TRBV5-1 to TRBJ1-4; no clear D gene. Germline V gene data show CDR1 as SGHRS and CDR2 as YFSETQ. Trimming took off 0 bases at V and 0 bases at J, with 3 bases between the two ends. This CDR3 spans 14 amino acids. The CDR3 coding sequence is TGCGCCAGCAGCTTGGGAGCAACTAATGAAAAACTGTTTTTT. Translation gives CASSLGATNEKLFF.